This T cell receptor (beta chain) was obtained from a study of CDR3 diversity in severe acne. One entry per CDR3 protein, called by TCRdb with MiXCR from the PCR reads. Of 79,000 or so distinct CDR3 sequences in the sample, approximately 49% were seen once. The V gene's germline CDR1 is DFQATT and CDR2 SNEGSKA (reference sequence). CDR3 length: 15 residues. V lost 3 bases and J 6 bases, leaving 17 bases between the germline ends. This clonotype came up many times. The origin of this receptor is a male donor with severe acne vulgaris. Sequencing was carried out using blood. This sequence joins TRBV20-1 and TRBJ2-2, with a possible D match to TRBD1 (6 bases). Here the CDR3 reads CSASPPGQGAGELFF. As DNA, the CDR3 is TGCAGTGCTAGTCCCCCGGGACAAGGAGCCGGGGAGCTGTTTTTT.